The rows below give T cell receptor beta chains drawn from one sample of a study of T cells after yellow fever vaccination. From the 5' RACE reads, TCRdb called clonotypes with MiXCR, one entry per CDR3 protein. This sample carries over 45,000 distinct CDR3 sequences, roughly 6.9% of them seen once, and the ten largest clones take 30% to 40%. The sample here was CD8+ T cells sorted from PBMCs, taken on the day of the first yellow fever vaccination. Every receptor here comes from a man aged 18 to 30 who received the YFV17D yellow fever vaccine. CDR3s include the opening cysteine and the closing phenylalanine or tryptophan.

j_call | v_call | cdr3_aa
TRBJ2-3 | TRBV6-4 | CASSEETGGPDTQYF
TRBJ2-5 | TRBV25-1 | CASSEYKGQGVRAQTQYF
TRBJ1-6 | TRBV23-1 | CASSQAGQQVNSPLHF
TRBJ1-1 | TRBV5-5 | CASSLEELTNTEAFF
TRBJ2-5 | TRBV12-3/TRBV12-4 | CASSLSRLAGEETQYF
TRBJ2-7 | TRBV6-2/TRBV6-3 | CASSYGGSYYEQYF
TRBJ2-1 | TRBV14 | CASSHLNGPSSSYNEQFF
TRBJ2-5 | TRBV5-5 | CASSWNLAGGLLETQYF
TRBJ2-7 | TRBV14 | CASRGSGQGYYEQYF
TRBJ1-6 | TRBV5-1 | CASSLGHGPHNSPLHF
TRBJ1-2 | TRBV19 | CASSTGANYGYTF
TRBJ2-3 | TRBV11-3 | CASSLESTDTQYF
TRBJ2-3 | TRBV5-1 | CASSLDRASTDTQYF
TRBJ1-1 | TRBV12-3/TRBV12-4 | CASSWATEAFF
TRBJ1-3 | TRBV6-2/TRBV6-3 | CAITDSNSGNTIYF
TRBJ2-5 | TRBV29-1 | CSVELLEETQYF
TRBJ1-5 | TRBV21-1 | CASSKGRVLSMAQHF
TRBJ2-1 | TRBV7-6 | CASSSALAGGHEQFF
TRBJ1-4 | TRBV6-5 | CASSQNNEKLFF
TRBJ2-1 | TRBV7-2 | CASTLQFF
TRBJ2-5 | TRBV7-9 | CASSLGDVLWNQYF
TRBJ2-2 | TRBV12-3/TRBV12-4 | CASSWTGELFF
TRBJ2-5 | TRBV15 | CATSRSLGSETQYF
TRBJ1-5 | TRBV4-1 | CASSQGQAPDQPQHF
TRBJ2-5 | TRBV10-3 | CAISDSEGPGTEKETQYF
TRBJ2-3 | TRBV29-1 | CSVESVAGHSTDTQYF
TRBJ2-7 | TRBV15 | CATEGTTYEQYF
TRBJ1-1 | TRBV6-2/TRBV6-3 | CASSYSREAGHREAFF